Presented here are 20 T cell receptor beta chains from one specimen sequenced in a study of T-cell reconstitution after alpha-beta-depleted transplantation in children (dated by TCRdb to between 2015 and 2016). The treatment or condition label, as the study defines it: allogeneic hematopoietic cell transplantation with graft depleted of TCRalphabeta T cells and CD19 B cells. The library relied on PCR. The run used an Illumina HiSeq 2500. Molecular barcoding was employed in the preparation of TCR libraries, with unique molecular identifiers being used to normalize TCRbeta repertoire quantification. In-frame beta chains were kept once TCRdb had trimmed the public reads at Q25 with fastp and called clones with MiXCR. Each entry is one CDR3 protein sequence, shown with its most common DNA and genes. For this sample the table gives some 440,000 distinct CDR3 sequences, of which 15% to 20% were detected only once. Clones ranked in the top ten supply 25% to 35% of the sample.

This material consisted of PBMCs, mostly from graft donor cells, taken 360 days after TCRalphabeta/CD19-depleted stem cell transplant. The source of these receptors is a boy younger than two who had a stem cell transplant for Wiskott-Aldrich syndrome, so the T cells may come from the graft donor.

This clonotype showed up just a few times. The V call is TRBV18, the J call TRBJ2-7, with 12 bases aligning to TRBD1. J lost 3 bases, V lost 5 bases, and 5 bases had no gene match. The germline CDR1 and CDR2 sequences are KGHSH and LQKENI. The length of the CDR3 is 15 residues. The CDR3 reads CASSTGTGGVYEQYF. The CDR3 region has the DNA TGTGCCAGCTCAACTGGGACAGGGGGCGTCTACGAGCAGTACTTC.

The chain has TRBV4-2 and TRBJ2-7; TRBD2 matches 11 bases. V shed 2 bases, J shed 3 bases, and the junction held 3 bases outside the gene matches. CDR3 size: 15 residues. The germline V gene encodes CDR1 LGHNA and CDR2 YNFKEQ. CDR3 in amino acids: CASSQLSGGGYEQYF. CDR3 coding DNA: TGTGCCAGCAGCCAACTTAGCGGGGGGGGCTACGAGCAGTACTTC.

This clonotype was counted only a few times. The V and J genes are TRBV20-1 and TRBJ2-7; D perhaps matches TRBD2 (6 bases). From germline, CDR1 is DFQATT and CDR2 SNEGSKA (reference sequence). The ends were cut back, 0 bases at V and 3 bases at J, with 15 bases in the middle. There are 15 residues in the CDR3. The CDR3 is CSAREVGGPLYEQYF. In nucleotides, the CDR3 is TGCAGTGCTAGAGAGGTGGGAGGTCCCCTCTACGAGCAGTACTTC.

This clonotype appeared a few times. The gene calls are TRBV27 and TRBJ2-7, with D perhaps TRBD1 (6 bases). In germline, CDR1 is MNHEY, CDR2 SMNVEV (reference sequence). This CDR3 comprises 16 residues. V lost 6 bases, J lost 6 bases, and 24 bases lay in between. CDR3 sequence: CASRIGPRGPWGEQYF. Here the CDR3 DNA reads TGTGCCAGCAGGATAGGCCCCAGGGGCCCTTGGGGCGAGCAGTACTTC.

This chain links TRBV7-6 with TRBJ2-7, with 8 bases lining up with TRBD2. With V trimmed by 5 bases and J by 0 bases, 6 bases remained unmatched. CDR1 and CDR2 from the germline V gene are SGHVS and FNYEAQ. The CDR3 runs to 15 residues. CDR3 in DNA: TGTGCCAGCAGCCTCACGCGGGGGGCCTCCTACGAGCAGTACTTC. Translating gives CASSLTRGASYEQYF.

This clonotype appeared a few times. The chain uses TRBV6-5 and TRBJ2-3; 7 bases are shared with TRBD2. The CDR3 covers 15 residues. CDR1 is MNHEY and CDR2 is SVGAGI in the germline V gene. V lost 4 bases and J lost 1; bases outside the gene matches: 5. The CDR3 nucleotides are TGTGCCAGCAGTTGGGCTAGCGGAGGCACAGATACGCAGTATTTT. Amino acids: CASSWASGGTDTQYF.

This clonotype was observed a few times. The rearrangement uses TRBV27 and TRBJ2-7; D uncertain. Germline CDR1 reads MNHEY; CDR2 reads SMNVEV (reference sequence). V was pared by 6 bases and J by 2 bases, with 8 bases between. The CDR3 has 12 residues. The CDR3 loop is CASRTGTYEQYF. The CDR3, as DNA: TGTGCCAGCAGGACCGGAACCTACGAGCAGTACTTC.

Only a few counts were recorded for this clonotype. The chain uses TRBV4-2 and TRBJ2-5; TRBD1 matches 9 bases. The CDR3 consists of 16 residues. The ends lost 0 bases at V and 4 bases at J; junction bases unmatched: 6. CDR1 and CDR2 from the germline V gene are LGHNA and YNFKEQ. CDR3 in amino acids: CASSQEGTGRTETQYF. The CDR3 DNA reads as TGTGCCAGCAGCCAAGAAGGGACAGGGCGCACAGAGACCCAGTACTTC.

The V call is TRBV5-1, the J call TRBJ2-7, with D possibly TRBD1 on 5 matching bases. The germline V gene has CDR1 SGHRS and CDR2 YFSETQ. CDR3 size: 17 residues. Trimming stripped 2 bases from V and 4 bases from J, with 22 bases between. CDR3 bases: TGCGCCAGCAGCTTCCTTGGGGCCCGACCGACCTTTTACGAGCAGTACTTC. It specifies CASSFLGARPTFYEQYF.

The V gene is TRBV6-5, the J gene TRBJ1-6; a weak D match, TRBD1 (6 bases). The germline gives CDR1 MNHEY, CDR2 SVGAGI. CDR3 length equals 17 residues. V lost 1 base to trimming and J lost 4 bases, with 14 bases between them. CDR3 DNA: TGTGCCAGCAGTTACTTGGCGGGGGGCGGGTATAATTCACCCCTCCACTTT. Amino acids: CASSYLAGGGYNSPLHF.

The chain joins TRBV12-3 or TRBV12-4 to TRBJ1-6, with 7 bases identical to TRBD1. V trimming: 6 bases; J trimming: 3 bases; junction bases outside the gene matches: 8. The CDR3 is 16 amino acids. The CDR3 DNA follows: TGTGCCAGCAGCCCAGGGGGACAACTCTATAATTCACCCCTCCACTTT. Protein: CASSPGGQLYNSPLHF.

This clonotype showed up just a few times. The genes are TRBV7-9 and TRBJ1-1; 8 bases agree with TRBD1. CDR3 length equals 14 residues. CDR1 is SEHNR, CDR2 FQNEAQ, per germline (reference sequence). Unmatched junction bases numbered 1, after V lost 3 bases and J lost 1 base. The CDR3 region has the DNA TGTGCCAGCAGCTTTCAGGGGGCGAACACTGAAGCTTTCTTT. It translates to CASSFQGANTEAFF.

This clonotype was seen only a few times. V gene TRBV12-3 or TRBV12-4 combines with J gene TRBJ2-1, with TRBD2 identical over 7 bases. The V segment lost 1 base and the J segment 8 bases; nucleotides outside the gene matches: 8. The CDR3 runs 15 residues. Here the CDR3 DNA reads TGTGCCAGCAGTTTAGGGGCGGGAGAAATGTATGAGCAGTTCTTC. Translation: CASSLGAGEMYEQFF.

The CDR3 reads CASSQAPTRNEQYF. CDR3 nucleotide sequence: TGCGCCAGCAGCCAAGCCCCGACCCGGAACGAGCAGTACTTC. This sequence joins TRBV4-1 and TRBJ2-7; D unresolved. This CDR3 is built from 14 residues. Looked up from germline, CDR1 is MGHRA and CDR2 is YSYEKL. With 1 base removed from V and 5 bases from J, the gap between germline ends came to 12 bases.

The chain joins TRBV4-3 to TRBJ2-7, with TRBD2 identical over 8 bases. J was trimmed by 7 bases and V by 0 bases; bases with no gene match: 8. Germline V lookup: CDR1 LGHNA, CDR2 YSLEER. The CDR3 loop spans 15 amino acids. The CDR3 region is CASSQEREGPWEQYF. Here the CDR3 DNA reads TGCGCCAGCAGCCAAGAACGGGAGGGCCCTTGGGAGCAGTACTTC.

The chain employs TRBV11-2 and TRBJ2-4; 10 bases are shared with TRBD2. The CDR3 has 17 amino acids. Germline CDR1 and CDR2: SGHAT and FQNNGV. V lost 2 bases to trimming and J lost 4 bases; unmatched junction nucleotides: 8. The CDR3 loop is CASSLSLSGRFKNIQYF. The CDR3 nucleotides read TGTGCCAGCAGCTTATCTCTTAGCGGGAGGTTTAAAAACATTCAGTACTTC.

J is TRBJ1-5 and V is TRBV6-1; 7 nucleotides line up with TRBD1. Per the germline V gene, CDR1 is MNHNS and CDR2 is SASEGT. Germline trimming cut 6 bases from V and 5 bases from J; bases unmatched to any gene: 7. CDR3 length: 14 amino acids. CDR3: CASSTGQRYQPQHF. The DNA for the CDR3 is TGTGCCAGCAGCACGGGACAGCGTTATCAGCCCCAGCATTTT.

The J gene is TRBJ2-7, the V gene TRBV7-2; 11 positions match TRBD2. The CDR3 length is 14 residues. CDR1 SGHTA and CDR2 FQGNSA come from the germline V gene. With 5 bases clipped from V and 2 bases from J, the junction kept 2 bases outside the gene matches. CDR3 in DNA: TGTGCCAGCAGCGGGACTAGCGGCCCCTACGAGCAGTACTTC. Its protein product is CASSGTSGPYEQYF.

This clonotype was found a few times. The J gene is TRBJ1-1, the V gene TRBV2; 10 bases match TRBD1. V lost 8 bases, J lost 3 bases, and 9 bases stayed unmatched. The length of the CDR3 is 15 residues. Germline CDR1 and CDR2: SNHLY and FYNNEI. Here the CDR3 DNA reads TGTGCCAGCGGGGGACAGGGGAGCGCGGACACTGAAGCTTTCTTT. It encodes CASGGQGSADTEAFF. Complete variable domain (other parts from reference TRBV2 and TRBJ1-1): EPEVTQTPSHQVTQMGQEVILRCVPISNHLYFYWYRQILGQKVEFLVSFYNNEISEKSEIFDDQFSVERPDGSNFTLKIRSTKLEDSAMYFCASGGQGSADTEAFFGQGTRLTVV.

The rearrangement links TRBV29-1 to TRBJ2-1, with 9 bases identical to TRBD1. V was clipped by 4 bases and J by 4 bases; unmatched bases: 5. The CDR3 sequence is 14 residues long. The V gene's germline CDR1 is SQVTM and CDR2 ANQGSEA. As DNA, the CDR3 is TGCAGCGTTGCGATGACAGGGGGATACAATGAGCAGTTCTTC. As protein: CSVAMTGGYNEQFF.